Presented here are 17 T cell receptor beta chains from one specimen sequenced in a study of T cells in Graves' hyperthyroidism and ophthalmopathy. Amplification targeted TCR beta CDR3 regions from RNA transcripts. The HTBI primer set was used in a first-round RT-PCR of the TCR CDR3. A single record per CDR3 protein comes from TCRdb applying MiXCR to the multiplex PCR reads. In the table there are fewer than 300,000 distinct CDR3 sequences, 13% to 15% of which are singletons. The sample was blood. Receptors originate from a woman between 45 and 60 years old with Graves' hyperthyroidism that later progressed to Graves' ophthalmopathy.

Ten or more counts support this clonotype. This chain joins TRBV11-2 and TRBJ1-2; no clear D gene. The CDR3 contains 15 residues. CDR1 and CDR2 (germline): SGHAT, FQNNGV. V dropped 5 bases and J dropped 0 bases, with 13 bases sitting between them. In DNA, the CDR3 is TGTGCCAGCAGCCCGTTCAGCACCTCTAACTATGGCTACACCTTC. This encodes CASSPFSTSNYGYTF.

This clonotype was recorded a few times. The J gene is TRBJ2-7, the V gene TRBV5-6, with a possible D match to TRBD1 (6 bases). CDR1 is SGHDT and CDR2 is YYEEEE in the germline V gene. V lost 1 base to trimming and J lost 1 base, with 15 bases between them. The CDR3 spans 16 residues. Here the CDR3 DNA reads TGTGCCAGCAGCTTGTTAGGCATCCAGGGGTCCTACGAGCAGTACTTC. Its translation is CASSLLGIQGSYEQYF.

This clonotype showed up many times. DNA of the CDR3: TGTGCCAGCAGTTTAGAAGGGCTCGCGCTTAGCGGGATTACAAATGAGCAGTTCTTC. It specifies CASSLEGLALSGITNEQFF. This chain connects TRBV12-3 or TRBV12-4 to TRBJ2-1, with TRBD2 matching over 8 bases. The length of the CDR3 is 19 residues. Trimming cost V 1 base and J 7 bases; bases outside gene matches: 18.

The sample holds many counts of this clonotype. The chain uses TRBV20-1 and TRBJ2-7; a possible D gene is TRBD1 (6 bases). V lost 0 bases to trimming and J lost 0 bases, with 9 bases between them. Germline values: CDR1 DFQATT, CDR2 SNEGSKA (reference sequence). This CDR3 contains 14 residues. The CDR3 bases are TGCAGTGCTAGAGAGGGGGCTGGCTCCTACGAGCAGTACTTC. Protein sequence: CSAREGAGSYEQYF.

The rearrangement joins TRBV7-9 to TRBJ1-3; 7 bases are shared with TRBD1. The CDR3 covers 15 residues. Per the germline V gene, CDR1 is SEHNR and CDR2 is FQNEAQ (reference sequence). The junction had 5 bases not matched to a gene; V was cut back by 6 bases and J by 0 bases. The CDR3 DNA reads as TGTGCCAGCAGTCCCGGGACAGCCTCTGGAAACACCATATATTTT. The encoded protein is CASSPGTASGNTIYF.

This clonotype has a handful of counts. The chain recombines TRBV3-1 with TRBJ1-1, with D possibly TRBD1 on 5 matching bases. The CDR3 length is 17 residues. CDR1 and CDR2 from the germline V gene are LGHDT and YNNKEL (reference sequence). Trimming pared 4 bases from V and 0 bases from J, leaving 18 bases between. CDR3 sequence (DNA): TGTGCCAGCAGCCTGGGACTGCGAGGGTCAATGAACACTGAAGCTTTCTTT. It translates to CASSLGLRGSMNTEAFF.

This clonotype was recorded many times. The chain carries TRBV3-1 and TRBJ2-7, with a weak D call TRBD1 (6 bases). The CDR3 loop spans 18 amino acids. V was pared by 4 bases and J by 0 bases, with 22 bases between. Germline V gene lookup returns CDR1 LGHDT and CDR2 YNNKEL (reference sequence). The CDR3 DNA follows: TGTGCCAGCAGCCCCGATAACAGGGTACTTCTATTCTCCTACGAGCAGTACTTC. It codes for CASSPDNRVLLFSYEQYF.

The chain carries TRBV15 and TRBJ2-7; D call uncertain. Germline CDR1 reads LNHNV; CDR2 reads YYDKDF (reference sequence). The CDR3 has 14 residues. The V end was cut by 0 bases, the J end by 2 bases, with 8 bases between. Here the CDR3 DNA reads TGTGCCACCAGCAGAGAGGGTCTTACCTACGAGCAGTACTTC. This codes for CATSREGLTYEQYF.

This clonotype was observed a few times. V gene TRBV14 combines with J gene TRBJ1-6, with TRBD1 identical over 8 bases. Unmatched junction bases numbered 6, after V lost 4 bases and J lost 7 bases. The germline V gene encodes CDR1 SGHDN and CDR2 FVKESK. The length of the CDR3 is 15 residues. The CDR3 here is CASSPRQGRNSPLHF. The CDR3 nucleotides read TGTGCCAGCAGCCCAAGACAGGGGCGAAATTCACCCCTCCACTTT.

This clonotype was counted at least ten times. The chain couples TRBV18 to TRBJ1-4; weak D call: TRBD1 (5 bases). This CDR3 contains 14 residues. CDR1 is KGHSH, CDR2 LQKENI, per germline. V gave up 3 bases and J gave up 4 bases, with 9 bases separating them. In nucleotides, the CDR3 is TGTGCCAGCTCACCCTTCGACAGTAATGAAAAACTGTTTTTT. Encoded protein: CASSPFDSNEKLFF. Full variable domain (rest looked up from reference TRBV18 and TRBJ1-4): NAGVMQNPRHLVRRRGQEARLRCSPMKGHSHVYWYRQLPEEGLKFMVYLQKENIIDESGMPKERFSAEFPKEGPSILRIQQVVRGDSAAYFCASSPFDSNEKLFFGSGTQLSVL.

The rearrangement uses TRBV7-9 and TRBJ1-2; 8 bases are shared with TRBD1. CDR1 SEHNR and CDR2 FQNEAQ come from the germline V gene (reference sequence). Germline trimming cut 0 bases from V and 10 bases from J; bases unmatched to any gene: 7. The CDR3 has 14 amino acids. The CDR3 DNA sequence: TGTGCCAGCAGCTTAGCAGTCGGGACAGGAGCCTACACCTTC. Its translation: CASSLAVGTGAYTF.

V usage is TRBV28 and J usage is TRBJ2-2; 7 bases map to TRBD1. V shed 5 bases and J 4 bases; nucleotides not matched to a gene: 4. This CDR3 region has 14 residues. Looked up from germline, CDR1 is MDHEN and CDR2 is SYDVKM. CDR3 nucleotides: TGTGCCAGCAGTATACAGGGGCTCACCGGGGAGCTGTTTTTT. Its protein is CASSIQGLTGELFF. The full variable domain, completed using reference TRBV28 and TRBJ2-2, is DVKVTQSSRYLVKRTGEKVFLECVQDMDHENMFWYRQDPGLGLRLIYFSYDVKMKEKGDIPEGYSVSREKKERFSLILESASTNQTSMYLCASSIQGLTGELFFGEGSRLTVL.

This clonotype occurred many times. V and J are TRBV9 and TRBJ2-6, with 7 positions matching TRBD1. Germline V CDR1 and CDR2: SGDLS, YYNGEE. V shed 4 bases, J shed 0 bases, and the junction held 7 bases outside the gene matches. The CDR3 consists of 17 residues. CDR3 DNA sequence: TGTGCCAGCAGCCCTCGGGACAGCATCTCTGGGGCCAACGTCCTGACTTTC. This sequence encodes CASSPRDSISGANVLTF.

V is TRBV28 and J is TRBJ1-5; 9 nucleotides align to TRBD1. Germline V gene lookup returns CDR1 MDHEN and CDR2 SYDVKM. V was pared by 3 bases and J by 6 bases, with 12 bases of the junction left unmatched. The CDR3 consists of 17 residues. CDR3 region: CASSLGQGNGFFQPQHF. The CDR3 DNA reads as TGTGCCAGCAGTTTGGGACAGGGTAATGGTTTTTTTCAGCCCCAGCATTTT.

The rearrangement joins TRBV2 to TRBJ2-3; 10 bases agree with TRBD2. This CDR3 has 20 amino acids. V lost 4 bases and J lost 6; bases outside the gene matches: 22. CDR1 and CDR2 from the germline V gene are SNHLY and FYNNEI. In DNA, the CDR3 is TGTGCCAGCAGTGTTTCACTAGCGGGGACAAACACCCAACTCAGGGATACGCAGTATTTT. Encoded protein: CASSVSLAGTNTQLRDTQYF.

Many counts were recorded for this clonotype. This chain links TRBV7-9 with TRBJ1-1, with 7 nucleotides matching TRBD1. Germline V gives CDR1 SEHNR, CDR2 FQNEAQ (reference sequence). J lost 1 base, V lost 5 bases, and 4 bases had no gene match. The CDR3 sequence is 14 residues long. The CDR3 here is CASSQWTGNTEAFF. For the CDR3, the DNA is TGTGCCAGCAGCCAATGGACAGGGAACACTGAAGCTTTCTTT.

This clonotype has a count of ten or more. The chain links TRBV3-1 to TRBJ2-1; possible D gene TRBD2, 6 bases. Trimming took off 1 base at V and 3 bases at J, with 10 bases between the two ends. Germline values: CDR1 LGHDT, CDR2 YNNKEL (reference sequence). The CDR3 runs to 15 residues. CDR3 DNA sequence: TGTGCCAGCAGCCAAGCCGGGAGTTACTACAATGAGCAGTTCTTC. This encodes CASSQAGSYYNEQFF.